Listed here are 31 T cell receptor beta chains from one sample, sequenced in a study of T cell changes during pregnancy in multiple sclerosis. Profiling relied on immunoSEQ multiplex PCR, and the TCRdb table lists in-frame clones only, not all of them. Among about 66,000 clones, roughly 91% were seen once, and the ten largest hold approximately 5.7%. The source material was CD8+ T cells from peripheral blood mononuclear cells, sampled before pregnancy. The receptors come from a female donor with multiple sclerosis, enrolled in a pregnancy study.

J is TRBJ2-3 and V is TRBV5-1, with 12 bases aligning to TRBD2. V shed 0 bases, J shed 1 base, and the junction held 9 bases outside the gene matches. This CDR3 comprises 19 residues. In germline, CDR1 is SGHRS, CDR2 YFSETQ. As DNA, the CDR3 is TGCGCCAGCAGCTTGGAGGTCCTAGCGGGGGGGCCAGGCACAGATACGCAGTATTTT. Its translation is CASSLEVLAGGPGTDTQYF.

The chain has TRBV28 and TRBJ2-3; 13 nucleotides agree with TRBD2. Germline-derived CDR1 and CDR2 are MDHEN and SYDVKM. After removal of 3 bases from V and 2 bases from J, the junction contained 8 bases not matched to a gene. The CDR3 is 18 residues long. The CDR3 is CASSFPTSGGPDTDTQYF. CDR3 coding DNA: TGTGCCAGCAGTTTTCCGACTAGCGGGGGGCCCGACACAGATACGCAGTATTTT. The whole variable domain, filled in from reference TRBV28 and TRBJ2-3, reads DVKVTQSSRYLVKRTGEKVFLECVQDMDHENMFWYRQDPGLGLRLIYFSYDVKMKEKGDIPEGYSVSREKKERFSLILESASTNQTSMYLCASSFPTSGGPDTDTQYFGPGTRLTVL.

This clone was detected once. The rearrangement links TRBV14 to TRBJ1-1; the D is unclear. Germline values: CDR1 SGHDN, CDR2 FVKESK. This CDR3 contains 14 residues. Trimming took 1 base from V and 1 from J, leaving 7 bases between them. The DNA of the CDR3 is TGTGCCAGCAGCCAAGTCGGTCCGAACACTGAAGCTTTCTTT. Encoded protein: CASSQVGPNTEAFF. The entire variable domain, with the rest obtained from reference TRBV14 and TRBJ1-1, is as follows: EAGVTQFPSHSVIEKGQTVTLRCDPISGHDNLYWYRRVMGKEIKFLLHFVKESKQDESGMPNNRFLAERTGGTYSTLKVQPAELEDSGVYFCASSQVGPNTEAFFGQGTRLTVV.

The rearrangement joins TRBV25-1 to TRBJ2-1, with D unclear. Germline lookup yields CDR1 MGHDK and CDR2 SYGVNS. CDR3 length equals 13 residues. The V gene lost 2 bases and the J gene lost 7 bases, with 9 bases spanning the gap. CDR3: CASSEPGTNEQFF. CDR3 sequence (DNA): TGTGCCAGCAGTGAACCAGGAACGAATGAGCAGTTCTTC.

This clone was seen ten or more times. The rearrangement uses TRBV7-6 and TRBJ1-1; a weak D match, TRBD1 (5 bases). The ends were cut back, 5 bases at V and 0 bases at J, with 10 bases in the middle. The CDR3 runs to 14 residues. Germline V gene data show CDR1 as SGHVS and CDR2 as FNYEAQ. CDR3 protein: CASSKGLMNTEAFF. The CDR3 region has the DNA TGTGCCAGCAGCAAGGGACTCATGAACACTGAAGCTTTCTTT.

The chain couples TRBV11-2 to TRBJ1-2; 9 bases align to TRBD1. V was pared by 5 bases and J by 3 bases, with 7 bases of the junction left unmatched. The germline gives CDR1 SGHAT, CDR2 FQNNGV. The CDR3 is 15 amino acids. For the CDR3, the DNA is TGTGCCAGCAGCCGTAGGACAGGGGAGGACTATGGCTACACCTTC. Amino acids: CASSRRTGEDYGYTF.

In this sample, this clone turned up once. The V gene is TRBV9, the J gene TRBJ1-4, with D perhaps TRBD1 (5 bases). The CDR3 is made up of 13 amino acids. V shed 0 bases and J shed 7 bases, with 7 bases lying between them. Per germline, CDR1 SGDLS and CDR2 YYNGEE. CDR3 sequence (DNA): TGTGCCAGCAGCGTAGGGGGGGGTGAAAAACTGTTTTTT. Its protein product is CASSVGGGEKLFF.

Concerning this clone: At one of its ends the junction is not consistent with the germline gene, which may arise from a read error. This same CDR3 is encoded by further DNA sequences in the sample. V gene TRBV7-3 combines with J gene TRBJ2-5; D might be TRBD2 (6 bases). There are 14 residues in the CDR3. Per the germline V gene, CDR1 is SGHTA and CDR2 is FQGTGA. Here the CDR3 DNA reads TGTGCCAGCAGCCTAACCGGGAGCCAAGAGACCCAGTACTTC. This encodes CASSLTGSQETQYF.

The chain is built from TRBV6-6 and TRBJ2-5, with a weak D call TRBD1 (6 bases). The CDR3 is 16 residues long. Trimming left V 5 bases short and J 1 base short, with 17 bases between. Germline V gene data show CDR1 as MNHNY and CDR2 as SVGAGI (reference sequence). CDR3 region: CASSATQDSPQETQYF. In DNA, the CDR3 is TGTGCCAGCAGTGCCACCCAGGACAGTCCCCAAGAGACCCAGTACTTC.

The genes are TRBV11-3 and TRBJ2-1, with TRBD1 as a possible D gene (5 bases). The CDR3 extends over 14 amino acids. Between the trimmed V and J ends, which lost 1 base and 8 bases, there was a span of 12 bases. CDR1 and CDR2 (germline): SGHNT, YENEEA. The CDR3 nucleotides are TGTGCCAGCAGCTTAGGGGGCGCAGGCGATGAGCAGTTCTTC. It is translated as CASSLGGAGDEQFF.

This chain uses TRBV7-9 with TRBJ2-7; weak D call: TRBD1 (6 bases). The CDR3 extends over 12 amino acids. Trimming pared 6 bases from V and 4 bases from J, leaving 10 bases between. CDR1 and CDR2 (germline): SEHNR, FQNEAQ (reference sequence). CDR3 coding DNA: TGTGCCAGCAGGTCGGACAGTTACGAGCAGTACTTC. It translates to CASRSDSYEQYF. Using reference TRBV7-9 and TRBJ2-7 for the parts outside the CDR3, the full variable domain is DTGVSQNPRHKITKRGQNVTFRCDPISEHNRLYWYRQTLGQGPEFLTYFQNEAQLEKSRLLSDRFSAERPKGSFSTLEIQRTEQGDSAMYLCASRSDSYEQYFGPGTRLTVT.

The chain has TRBV5-1 and TRBJ1-5; TRBD1 is a possible D gene (5 bases). Trimming took 0 bases from V and 3 from J, leaving 10 bases between them. Germline CDR1 and CDR2: SGHRS and YFSETQ. The CDR3 spans 15 residues. Written as DNA, the CDR3 is TGCGCCAGCAGCTTGGGGGGCGTCAACAATCAGCCCCAGCATTTT. Encoded protein: CASSLGGVNNQPQHF.

This chain uses TRBV18 with TRBJ2-2, with 9 positions matching TRBD1. Germline CDR1 is KGHSH and CDR2 is LQKENI. Trimming at V came to 3 bases and at J to 7 bases, leaving 9 bases not matched to a gene. The CDR3 length is 16 residues. The CDR3 loop is CASSPPRTGVVGELFF. Here the CDR3 DNA reads TGTGCCAGCTCACCCCCCCGGACAGGGGTCGTCGGGGAGCTGTTTTTT. Supplemented by reference TRBV18 and TRBJ2-2, the full variable domain reads NAGVMQNPRHLVRRRGQEARLRCSPMKGHSHVYWYRQLPEEGLKFMVYLQKENIIDESGMPKERFSAEFPKEGPSILRIQQVVRGDSAAYFCASSPPRTGVVGELFFGEGSRLTVL.

V is TRBV6-4 and J is TRBJ1-5; D uncertain. The germline gives CDR1 MRHNA, CDR2 SNTAGT. V dropped 3 bases and J dropped 8 bases, with 11 bases sitting between them. The CDR3 loop spans 13 amino acids. The CDR3 sequence: CASSESALEPQHF. The CDR3 region has the DNA TGTGCCAGCAGTGAGAGCGCCCTTGAGCCCCAGCATTTT.

The rearrangement links TRBV9 to TRBJ2-7, with a weak D call TRBD2 (7 bases). V lost 4 bases, J lost 6 bases, and 26 bases lay in between. The CDR3 runs to 17 residues. The V gene's germline CDR1 is SGDLS and CDR2 YYNGEE. CDR3 sequence reads: CASSPQVWQGRDSEQYF. For the CDR3, the DNA is TGTGCCAGCAGCCCGCAAGTTTGGCAGGGGAGGGACTCCGAGCAGTACTTC.

J is TRBJ1-2 and V is TRBV7-9; 11 bases agree with TRBD1. CDR1 SEHNR and CDR2 FQNEAQ come from the germline V gene (reference sequence). The CDR3 covers 15 residues. V shed 5 bases, J shed 3 bases, and the junction held 5 bases outside the gene matches. In nucleotides, the CDR3 is TGTGCCAGCAGCCAAGAGGGACAGGGGGACTATGGCTACACCTTC. It specifies CASSQEGQGDYGYTF.

The J gene is TRBJ1-6, the V gene TRBV5-4, with a tentative D call TRBD1 (6 bases). The germline CDR1 and CDR2 sequences are SGHNT and YYREEE (reference sequence). The CDR3 covers 14 residues. Trimming removed 3 bases at V and 7 bases at J, with 11 bases between. CDR3 DNA sequence: TGTGCCAGCAGCTGGGACATACACAATTCACCCCTCCACTTT. This translates into CASSWDIHNSPLHF.

This rearrangement joins TRBV18 to TRBJ2-3, with TRBD1 as a possible D gene (5 bases). V lost 3 bases and J lost 5, with 21 bases in between. Germline CDR1 is KGHSH and CDR2 is LQKENI. The CDR3 consists of 17 residues. Here the CDR3 reads CASSPSFGQGPQDTQYF. The CDR3 DNA is TGTGCCAGCTCACCCAGCTTCGGGCAGGGCCCACAAGATACGCAGTATTTT.

This sequence joins TRBV7-9 and TRBJ2-1, with 10 bases lining up with TRBD2. The V gene end was trimmed by 10 bases and the J gene end by 10 bases; junction bases not matched to a gene: 16. Per germline, CDR1 SEHNR and CDR2 FQNEAQ (reference sequence). This CDR3 comprises 15 residues. In DNA form, the CDR3 reads TGTGCCACTCTCAGGCTGAGCGGGGGGGCGGGGGAGCAGTTCTTC. Translating gives CATLRLSGGAGEQFF.

The chain links TRBV9 to TRBJ2-7, with a possible D match to TRBD2 (6 bases). The V gene lost 2 bases and the J gene lost 0 bases, with 9 bases spanning the gap. The germline V gene encodes CDR1 SGDLS and CDR2 YYNGEE. The CDR3 has 14 amino acids. CDR3 sequence (DNA): TGTGCCAGCAGCGTGGCGGGAACCTCCTACGAGCAGTACTTC. It specifies CASSVAGTSYEQYF.

The rearrangement joins TRBV27 to TRBJ2-7; 10 bases align to TRBD1. CDR1 is MNHEY, CDR2 SMNVEV, per germline (reference sequence). Germline trimming cut 4 bases from V and 2 bases from J; bases unmatched to any gene: 2. This CDR3 spans 14 amino acids. The CDR3: CASSWDRGAYEQYF. The CDR3 DNA follows: TGTGCCAGCAGTTGGGACAGGGGAGCCTACGAGCAGTACTTC.

This sequence joins TRBV7-9 and TRBJ1-1, with TRBD1 identical over 9 bases. The CDR3 spans 13 residues. Germline loops: CDR1 SEHNR, CDR2 FQNEAQ (reference sequence). V lost 10 bases to trimming and J lost 11 bases; unmatched junction nucleotides: 14. The CDR3 spells CATGDRGWLDAFF. CDR3 DNA sequence: TGTGCCACCGGCGACAGGGGGTGGTTGGACGCTTTCTTT. The full variable domain, completed using reference TRBV7-9 and TRBJ1-1, is DTGVSQNPRHKITKRGQNVTFRCDPISEHNRLYWYRQTLGQGPEFLTYFQNEAQLEKSRLLSDRFSAERPKGSFSTLEIQRTEQGDSAMYLCATGDRGWLDAFFGQGTRLTVV.

The chain couples TRBV5-6 to TRBJ2-2; D possibly corresponds to TRBD2 (6 bases). Germline V CDR1 and CDR2: SGHDT, YYEEEE. With 7 bases removed from V and 0 bases from J, the gap between germline ends came to 16 bases. The CDR3 contains 16 residues. DNA for the CDR3: TGTGCCAGCTGGTACGGGACTTCCGCGAACACCGGGGAGCTGTTTTTT. Protein: CASWYGTSANTGELFF.

This clone was recorded a few times. The chain couples TRBV6-1 to TRBJ2-3; D ambiguous. Trimming took 3 bases from V and 3 from J, leaving 16 bases between them. This CDR3 is built from 16 residues. Looked up from germline, CDR1 is MNHNS and CDR2 is SASEGT. The chain's CDR3 is CASSDYRELATDTQYF. CDR3 nucleotides: TGTGCCAGCAGTGATTACAGAGAATTGGCAACAGATACGCAGTATTTT.

V gene TRBV9 combines with J gene TRBJ2-2; TRBD1 matches at 7 bases. The CDR3 length is 16 residues. J gave up 3 bases and V 5 bases, and 10 bases lay outside the gene matches. Germline V gene lookup returns CDR1 SGDLS and CDR2 YYNGEE. CDR3 bases: TGTGCCAGCAGTATCAACCGGGACAGAGACACCGGGGAGCTGTTTTTT. This sequence encodes CASSINRDRDTGELFF. The full variable domain, in which reference TRBV9 and TRBJ2-2 provide the parts outside the CDR3, is DSGVTQTPKHLITATGQRVTLRCSPRSGDLSVYWYQQSLDQGLQFLIQYYNGEERAKGNILERFSAQQFPDLHSELNLSSLELGDSALYFCASSINRDRDTGELFFGEGSRLTVL.

The genes are TRBV19 and TRBJ2-7; TRBD1 matches 10 bases. Germline lookup yields CDR1 LNHDA and CDR2 SQIVND (reference sequence). The CDR3 is 15 amino acids. The junction had 5 bases not matched to a gene; V was cut back by 3 bases and J by 3 bases. The CDR3: CASSIDRGPDYEQYF. CDR3 coding DNA: TGTGCCAGTAGTATTGACAGGGGGCCCGACTACGAGCAGTACTTC.

The chain joins TRBV25-1 to TRBJ1-2; D gene unclear. CDR1 MGHDK and CDR2 SYGVNS come from the germline V gene. V was trimmed by 3 bases and J by 4 bases, leaving 12 bases between them. The CDR3 sequence is 14 residues long. The CDR3: CASSDLDFSYGYTF. In DNA, the CDR3 is TGTGCCAGCAGTGATCTAGACTTTAGCTATGGCTACACCTTC.

The genes are TRBV6-1 and TRBJ1-2; 7 nucleotides align to TRBD1. CDR3 size: 12 residues. CDR1 is MNHNS and CDR2 is SASEGT in the germline V gene. Germline trimming cut 5 bases from V and 8 bases from J; bases unmatched to any gene: 5. The CDR3 reads CASSLPTGGYTF. CDR3 nucleotide sequence: TGTGCCAGCAGTCTACCGACAGGGGGCTACACCTTC.

V is TRBV5-1 and J is TRBJ2-5; D is uncertain. CDR1 is SGHRS, CDR2 YFSETQ, per germline. The CDR3 length is 13 residues. Trimming shortened V by 3 bases and J by 5 bases, and 11 bases separated the two germline ends. The CDR3 DNA sequence: TGCGCCAGCAGCTCAGAGGTTTGGGAGACCCAGTACTTC. This codes for CASSSEVWETQYF.

The J gene is TRBJ2-7, the V gene TRBV13; 12 bases align to TRBD1. The V gene end was trimmed by 6 bases and the J gene end by 5 bases; junction bases not matched to a gene: 8. The CDR3 length is 15 residues. Germline V gives CDR1 PRHDT, CDR2 FYEKMQ (reference sequence). The CDR3 spells CASRFLGQGADEQYF. In DNA, the CDR3 is TGTGCCAGCAGGTTCTTGGGACAGGGGGCGGACGAGCAGTACTTC.

Note on this clone: The junction shows a germline mismatch at one end, possibly a read error. The chain employs TRBV7-7 and TRBJ2-5, with a tentative D call TRBD2 (5 bases). Germline V gene data show CDR1 as SSHAT and CDR2 as FNYEAQ (reference sequence). The CDR3 runs 16 residues. Written as DNA, the CDR3 is TGTGCTAGCAGCTCAAGGTCCGGAGGCGACCAAGAGACCCAGTACTTC. Its translation is CASSSRSGGDQETQYF. The full variable domain, in which reference TRBV7-7 and TRBJ2-5 provide the parts outside the CDR3, is GAGVSQSPRYKVTKRGQDVTLRCDPISSHATLYWYQQALGQGPEFLTYFNYEAQPDKSGLPSDRFSAERPEGSISTLTIQRTEQRDSAMYRCASSSRSGGDQETQYFGPGTRLLVL.